This T cell receptor (beta chain) was observed in a study of blood T cell repertoires in COVID-19. The wider study: T cells, B-cell-depleted T cells, or PBMCs supplied cDNA or gDNA.

How the authors handled the data: Amplification of reference gene primers was used by the study to estimate nucleated cell counts. Sequencing was performed with immunoSEQ multiplex PCR; in TCRdb, only in-frame clones are kept and a portion is missing. V, J and clone size are those of that table, while D and trimming were read from the DNA. The sample records about 230,000 clones, approximately 90% being singletons. The CDR3 is 16 amino acids. Between the trimmed V and J ends, which lost 1 base and 4 bases, there was a span of 11 bases. CDR1 SGHTA and CDR2 FQGTGA come from the germline V gene. While infection was still active, Seattle patients were enrolled and then followed longitudinally.

This clonotype was sampled from a man aged 30 to 39 with COVID-19, enrolled during active disease. The sequenced sample was peripheral blood. This chain joins TRBV7-3 and TRBJ2-6; D is perhaps TRBD1 (6 bases). CDR3 nucleotides: TGTGCCAGCAGCTTAATGTCGACAGGCGGGGCCAACGTCCTGACTTTC. Residues: CASSLMSTGGANVLTF.